The present T cell receptor (beta chain) was sequenced within a study of vaccination and CD4 T cells after COVID-19. Sequencing of the DNA from cultured CD4+ T cells was carried out with the Oncomine TCR Beta short-read assay. TCRdb recomputed calls from the PCR reads with MiXCR, one row per CDR3 protein. The sample yields tens of thousands of distinct CDR3 sequences, about 41% seen once. With regard to this clonotype: Its antigen is not known.

The CDR3 is 17 amino acids. Trimming removed 3 bases from V and 2 bases from J, with 19 bases in between. Treatment denoted: roughly ten-day PBMC culture with coronavirus spike peptide pools or control peptides (ViraFEST assay). The rearrangement links TRBV12-3 or TRBV12-4 to TRBJ1-2; D call uncertain. The sample consisted of CD4+ T cells from blood, cultured in vitro. The receptor comes from a human donor who had recovered from COVID-19. This CDR3 is CASSLAAAIKANYGYTF. CDR3 nucleotides: TGTGCCAGCAGTTTGGCGGCAGCGATTAAGGCGAACTATGGCTACACCTTC.